Shown below are 5 T cell receptor beta chains from a single sample sequenced in a study of OX40 agonist ivuxolimab in advanced cancers. Sequencing used immunoSEQ multiplex PCR; TCRdb keeps in-frame clones, though not all of them. Of some 60,000 clones listed, roughly 80% are singletons. Sequencing used CD4+ or CD8+ T cells sorted from blood, obtained in a trial of the OX40 agonist ivuxolimab. The source of these receptors is an adult with an advanced solid tumor such as melanoma, head and neck, liver or kidney cancer.

This chain uses TRBV29-1 with TRBJ2-7; D is perhaps TRBD1 (5 bases). Trimming left V 7 bases short and J 2 bases short, with 12 bases between. The germline V gene has CDR1 SQVTM and CDR2 ANQGSEA. This CDR3 comprises 12 residues. The CDR3 DNA reads TGCAGCGCAACGACAGCTCCCTACGAGCAGTACTTC. Translating gives CSATTAPYEQYF.

V gene TRBV5-1 combines with J gene TRBJ2-3, with D uncertain. V lost 4 bases and J lost 2, with 11 bases in between. Looked up from germline, CDR1 is SGHRS and CDR2 is YFSETQ. This CDR3 has 14 amino acids. CDR3 sequence reads: CASSLGAPTDTQYF. The CDR3 region has the DNA TGCGCCAGCAGCCTTGGAGCCCCCACAGATACGCAGTATTTT.

This chain joins TRBV13 and TRBJ1-1; D ambiguous. CDR3 length: 12 residues. Trimming shortened V by 1 base and J by 11 bases, and 11 bases separated the two germline ends. The V gene's germline CDR1 is PRHDT and CDR2 FYEKMQ (reference sequence). The CDR3 coding sequence is TGTGCCAGCAGCTTAGATCGGGGTAAGGCTTTCTTT. Translated, it gives CASSLDRGKAFF.

The V and J genes are TRBV5-4 and TRBJ1-1; D is possibly TRBD1 (5 bases). Germline lookup yields CDR1 SGHNT and CDR2 YYREEE (reference sequence). The ends were cut back, 4 bases at V and 1 base at J, with 14 bases in the middle. The CDR3 extends over 15 amino acids. In DNA form, the CDR3 reads TGTGCCAGCAGCCCGGTGGGGCACGCGAACACTGAAGCTTTCTTT. This codes for CASSPVGHANTEAFF.

The sample holds one count of this clone. This rearrangement joins TRBV5-4 to TRBJ2-7; D unclear. V was trimmed by 0 bases and J by 3 bases, leaving 4 bases between them. There are 12 residues in the CDR3. Germline lookup yields CDR1 SGHNT and CDR2 YYREEE (reference sequence). CDR3 region: CASSLDYYEQYV. CDR3 nucleotide sequence: TGTGCCAGCAGCTTGGACTACTACGAGCAGTACGTC.